The table lists the clone carrying this TCR beta chain with a count of one. Seattle enrolled patients during active infection and tracked them longitudinally. The sample is drawn from a study of blood T cell repertoires in COVID-19. Across the whole study: The United States, Italy and Spain provided the acute and convalescent COVID-19 samples. Sample material is recorded as cDNA or gDNA derived from T cells, B-cell-depleted T cells, or PBMCs.

Some clones are missing from TCRdb's copy, which holds only in-frame ones; the method was immunoSEQ multiplex PCR. The repertoire holds more than 300,000 clones, with roughly 90% as singletons. The CDR3 has 17 amino acids. V dropped 4 bases and J dropped 4; count of bases not matched to a gene: 7. Germline lookup yields CDR1 SNHLY and CDR2 FYNNEI. What was sequenced was peripheral blood. This chain uses TRBV2 with TRBJ2-1; TRBD2 matches at 13 bases. The TCR sequence derives from a woman in her sixties or seventies with COVID-19, enrolled during active disease. CDR3 amino acids: CASSGPGLAGLYNEQFF. The CDR3 bases are TGTGCCAGCAGTGGGCCGGGACTAGCGGGGTTGTACAATGAGCAGTTCTTC.